A selection of T cell receptor beta chains follows, all from one sample in a study of T-cell reconstitution after alpha-beta-depleted transplantation in children. Each CDR3 protein is one row after TCRdb ran MiXCR on the PCR reads. There are 250,000 to 300,000 distinct CDR3 sequences in the sample; 9.9% occur only once, and about 9.4% lies in the top ten. The sample in question was PBMCs from the stem cell graft donor, obtained from the stem cell graft. Receptors were obtained from a human donor who donated a stem cell graft to a child with SCID. Both conserved end residues are part of each CDR3. The D gene is left open where the match is weak. Clone size is shown for a subset of rows, as once, few, many or a class of expanded clone.

>TRBV25-1|TRBD1|NA|TRBJ2-7
CASRGTGLRGEQYF
TGTGCCAGCAGGGGGACAGGGCTGCGGGGCGAGCAGTACTTC
>TRBV5-1|NA|many|TRBJ2-1
CASSLLGDNEQFF
TGCGCCAGCAGCTTGTTAGGGGACAATGAGCAGTTCTTC
>TRBV9|NA|many|TRBJ1-2
CASSPTSLPNYGYTF
TGTGCCAGCAGCCCCACCAGCCTCCCAAACTATGGCTACACCTTC
>TRBV29-1|NA|NA|TRBJ2-3
CSVEGGSASTDTQYF
TGCAGCGTTGAAGGGGGCAGCGCTAGCACAGATACGCAGTATTTT
>TRBV6-5|NA|few|TRBJ2-7
CASSSIPYEQYF
TGTGCCAGCAGTTCGATCCCCTACGAGCAGTACTTC
>TRBV7-8|NA|many|TRBJ2-3
CASSLKGTGMADTQYF
TGTGCCAGCAGCTTAAAGGGTACAGGGATGGCAGATACGCAGTATTTT
>TRBV5-1|NA|NA|TRBJ2-5
CASSLAGAEGRIQETQYF
TGCGCCAGCAGCTTGGCCGGGGCTGAGGGCCGAATCCAAGAGACCCAGTACTTC
>TRBV5-5|TRBD1|NA|TRBJ2-7
CASSLWQGDYEQYF
TGTGCCAGCAGCTTGTGGCAGGGGGACTACGAGCAGTACTTC
>TRBV24-1|TRBD1|NA|TRBJ2-5
CATSDCRDRKNAGETQYF
TGTGCCACCAGTGATTGTCGGGACAGGAAAAACGCCGGGGAGACCCAGTACTTC
>TRBV12-3/TRBV12-4|TRBD1|NA|TRBJ1-2
CASSFEHRGYGYTF
TGTGCCAGCAGTTTTGAGCACAGGGGCTATGGCTACACCTTC
>TRBV12-3/TRBV12-4|TRBD2|few|TRBJ2-3
CASRQSGVSTDTQYF
TGTGCCAGCAGGCAAAGCGGGGTCAGCACAGATACGCAGTATTTT
>TRBV11-2|NA|many|TRBJ2-1
CASSQERTVFNEQFF
TGTGCCAGCAGTCAGGAGAGGACTGTATTCAATGAGCAGTTCTTC
>TRBV6-2/TRBV6-3|NA|few|TRBJ1-1
CASSSLREMNTEAFF
TGTGCCAGCAGTTCCCTGAGGGAGATGAACACTGAAGCTTTCTTT
>TRBV20-1|NA|NA|TRBJ2-3
CSARDGGGFGADTQYF
TGCAGTGCTAGAGATGGAGGGGGTTTCGGGGCAGATACGCAGTATTTT
>TRBV6-2/TRBV6-3|NA|NA|TRBJ2-1
CASSLGSDEQFF
TGTGCCAGCAGTTTAGGGTCGGATGAGCAGTTCTTC
>TRBV7-9|NA|many|TRBJ2-7
CASRGEGLGYEQYF
TGTGCCAGCAGAGGAGAGGGTTTAGGATACGAGCAGTACTTC
>TRBV4-1|NA|many|TRBJ2-2
CASSQDLLNTGELFF
TGCGCCAGCAGCCAAGATCTTCTTAACACCGGGGAGCTGTTTTTT
>TRBV4-1|NA|few|TRBJ2-7
CASSTPTGSSASYEQYF
TGCGCCAGCAGCACCCCAACCGGTAGCAGTGCCTCCTACGAGCAGTACTTC
>TRBV3-1|NA|many|TRBJ2-7
CASSQTPYEQYF
TGTGCCAGCAGCCAGACCCCCTACGAGCAGTACTTC
>TRBV12-3/TRBV12-4|NA|NA|TRBJ1-4
CATRAYATNEKLFF
TGTGCCACCCGGGCCTATGCAACTAATGAAAAACTGTTTTTT
>TRBV28|NA|NA|TRBJ1-1
CASSFDTNTEAFF
TGTGCCAGCAGTTTCGACACCAACACTGAAGCTTTCTTT
>TRBV12-3/TRBV12-4|TRBD2|few|TRBJ2-7
CASTLAGGTYEQYF
TGTGCCAGCACACTGGCGGGGGGGACCTACGAGCAGTACTTC
>TRBV13|TRBD2|many|TRBJ2-1
CASSSRLAGATYNEQFF
TGTGCCAGCAGCTCGAGACTAGCGGGGGCCACCTACAATGAGCAGTTCTTC
>TRBV12-3/TRBV12-4|TRBD1|few|TRBJ2-2
CASRDPGQGATGELFF
TGTGCCAGCAGAGACCCGGGACAGGGGGCGACCGGGGAGCTGTTTTTT
>TRBV12-3/TRBV12-4|NA|few|TRBJ2-5
CASSRQTKETQYF
TGTGCCAGCTCTCGACAGACGAAAGAGACCCAGTACTTC
>TRBV5-7|NA|few|TRBJ2-7
CASSIQGRNYEQYF
TGTGCCAGCAGCATACAGGGTAGGAACTACGAGCAGTACTTC
>TRBV7-2|TRBD2|few|TRBJ2-2
CASSPAGTSKTGELFF
TGTGCCAGCAGCCCCGCCGGGACTAGTAAAACCGGGGAGCTGTTTTTT
>TRBV20-1|TRBD2|NA|TRBJ2-3
CSARDVQIAGGITDTQYF
TGCAGTGCTAGAGATGTCCAAATAGCGGGGGGCATCACAGATACGCAGTATTTT
>TRBV12-3/TRBV12-4|NA|few|TRBJ2-2
CASSPQAITTGELFF
TGTGCCAGCAGTCCACAGGCGATAACCACCGGGGAGCTGTTTTTT
>TRBV20-1|NA|few|TRBJ2-5
CSVPQGQETQYF
TGCAGTGTCCCGCAGGGCCAAGAGACCCAGTACTTC
>TRBV6-5|TRBD2|many|TRBJ2-1
CASSRLPGGEQFF
TGTGCCAGCAGTCGACTCCCGGGGGGTGAGCAGTTCTTC
>TRBV12-3/TRBV12-4|NA|few|TRBJ2-5
CASSIQVGETQYF
TGTGCCAGCAGTATACAGGTGGGGGAGACCCAGTACTTC
>TRBV3-1|NA|many|TRBJ2-5
CASSQLNTGQETQYF
TGTGCCAGCAGCCAACTTAATACAGGCCAAGAGACCCAGTACTTC
>TRBV20-1|TRBD2|few|TRBJ2-5
CSARSGGVQETQYF
TGCAGTGCTAGAAGCGGGGGGGTTCAAGAGACCCAGTACTTC
>TRBV5-1|NA|many|TRBJ1-1
CASSLYPDGTEAFF
TGCGCCAGCAGCTTGTATCCCGATGGGACTGAAGCTTTCTTT
>TRBV5-1|NA|few|TRBJ2-2
CASSDSGATGELFF
TGCGCCAGCAGCGATTCAGGGGCCACCGGGGAGCTGTTTTTT
>TRBV5-5|TRBD1|NA|TRBJ2-1
CASSLRDSSYNEQFF
TGTGCCAGCAGCTTACGGGACAGCTCCTACAATGAGCAGTTCTTC
>TRBV20-1|NA|few|TRBJ2-1
CSAGRDTHEQFF
TGCAGTGCGGGCCGGGACACCCATGAGCAGTTCTTC
>TRBV6-4|NA|many|TRBJ2-1
CASSTAAYNEQFF
TGTGCCAGCAGTACGGCAGCCTACAATGAGCAGTTCTTC
>TRBV7-3|NA|NA|TRBJ1-5
CASSWEGTVSNQPQHF
TGTGCCAGCAGCTGGGAGGGGACCGTTAGCAATCAGCCCCAGCATTTT
>TRBV5-1|TRBD2|few|TRBJ2-7
CASSLGGGTYEQYF
TGCGCCAGCAGCTTGGGGGGGGGTACGTACGAGCAGTACTTC
>TRBV7-9|NA|many|TRBJ2-1
CASSPYLQGSYNEQFF
TGTGCCAGCAGCCCCTATCTCCAGGGGTCCTACAATGAGCAGTTCTTC
>TRBV28|NA|NA|TRBJ2-5
CASSLVQGWQETQYF
TGTGCCAGCAGTTTAGTCCAGGGTTGGCAAGAGACCCAGTACTTC
>TRBV14|TRBD1|many|TRBJ2-3
CASSLDRADTQYF
TGTGCCAGCAGCCTCGACAGGGCAGATACGCAGTATTTT
>TRBV11-2|NA|NA|TRBJ1-1
CASSFTLDSAREAFF
TGTGCCAGCAGCTTCACCCTAGACAGCGCCCGTGAAGCTTTCTTT
>TRBV3-1|TRBD1|many|TRBJ2-3
CASSPTGVYTQYF
TGTGCCAGCAGCCCCACAGGGGTATATACGCAGTATTTT
>TRBV10-1|TRBD2|few|TRBJ2-5
CASSPALAGGQETQYF
TGCGCCAGCAGTCCGGCCCTAGCGGGGGGACAAGAGACCCAGTACTTC
>TRBV5-6|NA|many|TRBJ1-2
CASRRFSGRGGYTF
TGTGCCAGCAGGAGGTTTTCAGGGAGAGGTGGCTACACCTTC
>TRBV7-6|NA|few|TRBJ2-1
CASSQLPGSPQYEQFF
TGTGCCAGCAGCCAACTCCCTGGATCCCCTCAATATGAGCAGTTCTTC
>TRBV10-3|NA|many|TRBJ2-7
CAIKNPSSALQYF
TGTGCCATCAAGAACCCCAGCAGCGCCCTACAGTACTTC
>TRBV11-2|TRBD1|NA|TRBJ1-4
CASSLERGTGGREKLFF
TGTGCCAGCAGCTTAGAGAGGGGGACAGGGGGCAGAGAAAAACTGTTTTTT
>TRBV12-3/TRBV12-4|NA|many|TRBJ1-2
CASSFGYGYTF
TGTGCCAGCAGTTTCGGCTATGGCTACACCTTC
>TRBV20-1|TRBD2|NA|TRBJ2-1
CSAPHPLAGVNEQFF
TGCAGTGCCCCACACCCCCTAGCGGGGGTCAATGAGCAGTTCTTC
>TRBV12-3/TRBV12-4|TRBD1|NA|TRBJ1-5
CASSPDRAGNQPQHF
TGTGCCAGCAGTCCCGACAGGGCGGGCAATCAGCCCCAGCATTTT
>TRBV27|NA|few|TRBJ2-1
CASSLLGGSYNEQFF
TGTGCCAGCAGTTTATTAGGGGGCTCCTACAATGAGCAGTTCTTC
>TRBV12-3/TRBV12-4|NA|many|TRBJ2-7
CASSLRGPRYF
TGTGCCAGCAGTTTACGGGGTCCCCGGTACTTC
>TRBV15|NA|NA|TRBJ2-7
CATSRDRESYSYEQYF
TGTGCCACCAGCAGAGATCGAGAGTCCTACTCCTACGAGCAGTACTTC
>TRBV6-1|TRBD2|NA|TRBJ2-1
CASSTSGGAMNEQFF
TGTGCCAGCAGCACTAGCGGGGGGGCTATGAATGAGCAGTTCTTC
>TRBV5-6|NA|NA|TRBJ2-5
CASSLKVRETQYF
TGTGCCAGCAGCTTGAAAGTGCGAGAGACCCAGTACTTC
>TRBV5-1|TRBD1|few|TRBJ2-7
CASSLVTGGPYEQYF
TGCGCCAGCAGCTTGGTGACAGGGGGACCCTACGAGCAGTACTTC